The present T cell receptor beta chain was sequenced within a study of a mutant IDH1 vaccine in newly diagnosed glioma. Across the study: Most patients had received both radiotherapy and temozolomide, the prior options being radiotherapy, temozolomide, or both. Findings of the study overall: Immune responses arising from the vaccine appeared in about 92% of patients.

CDR1 is LNHDA and CDR2 is SQIVND in the germline V gene (reference sequence). This CDR3 region has 14 residues. Sample time point: baseline, week 1 (first vaccination visit). Treatment given: pre-vaccination baseline after standard-of-care therapy. The donors' diagnosis was new WHO grade 3 or 4 astrocytoma that was IDH1-mutant and ATRX-lost. Only in-frame clones appear in the TCRdb table, and some are missing; sequencing was by immunoSEQ multiplex PCR. This sample has 70,000 to 100,000 clones, with about four fifths found just once. On this clone: The target antigen is unknown.

Material: PBMCs, obtained from a glioma patient treated with radiotherapy, temozolomide or both. The V and J genes are TRBV19 and TRBJ1-6; D remains ambiguous. This receptor was taken from a man aged 40-49 years with glioma. Some clones in this sample may be carry-over from other donors' samples. CDR3 sequence: CATSPSSYNSPLHF. CDR3 in DNA: TGTGCTACTTCCCCGAGCTCCTATAATTCACCCCTCCACTTT.